Listed below are T cell receptor beta chains from one sample, sequenced in a study of blood T cell repertoires in COVID-19. Method: immunoSEQ multiplex PCR; TCRdb's copy keeps in-frame clones and lacks some. The sample lists approximately 120,000 clones, around 85% occurring once. Sample: peripheral blood. The receptors come from an elderly woman with COVID-19, enrolled during active disease. The CDR3 runs from the conserved cysteine through the conserved F or W.

V gene,J gene,CDR3 protein
TRBV27,TRBJ1-2,CASSLRGQGQYNGYTF
TRBV28,TRBJ1-1,CASSYYRGQVTEAFF
TRBV5-1,TRBJ2-1,CASSPAGDLWNEQFF
TRBV7-3,TRBJ2-7,CASSLGLAVSYEQYF
TRBV28,TRBJ2-7,CASSFRGSYEQYF
TRBV7-6,TRBJ1-4,CASSLAWGQNEKLFF
TRBV2,TRBJ2-1,CASSLLAGGGNEQFF
TRBV3-1/TRBV3-2,TRBJ1-4,CASSQSTGQREKLFF
TRBV5-4,TRBJ2-7,CASSQGAQYEQYF
TRBV5-1,TRBJ1-2,CASSRTEDGYTF
TRBV19,TRBJ2-5,CASSIDLARETQYF
TRBV14,TRBJ1-2,CASSPRQGHGYTF
TRBV6-6,TRBJ2-1,CASSPTSGSQVEQFF
TRBV6-5,TRBJ1-5,CASRRTGQQPQHF
TRBV7-2,TRBJ2-7,CASSFPGGTTYEQYF
TRBV10-2,TRBJ2-7,CASSEFPRTSGNYEQYF
TRBV24-1,TRBJ1-5,CATSGGREDSNQPQHF
TRBV4-3,TRBJ2-3,CASSQGTGGAQYF
TRBV18,TRBJ1-4,CASSEFGTVAEKLFF
TRBV3-1/TRBV3-2,TRBJ1-2,CASSQGGRVSYGYTF
TRBV6-6,TRBJ2-3,CASRQAGRTDTQYF
TRBV11-2,TRBJ2-2,CASSLAAGPAGELFF
TRBV28,TRBJ1-2,CASQSPVNYGYTF
TRBV5-3,TRBJ2-3,CARTNSGTRWDTDTQYF
TRBV28,TRBJ2-5,CASSTPTKTQYF
TRBV20-1,TRBJ2-7,CSASSLSAGGPPDEQYF
TRBV9,TRBJ2-5,CASSRVAKETQYF